This T cell receptor beta chain was identified in a study of T cell changes during pregnancy in multiple sclerosis. Method: immunoSEQ multiplex PCR; TCRdb's copy keeps in-frame clones and lacks some. The sample holds around 80,000 clones, under 95% seen once. The input for sequencing was peripheral blood, taken before pregnancy. This receptor was obtained from a female donor with multiple sclerosis, enrolled in a pregnancy study.

The CDR3 sequence is CASSVGAGRHNEQFF. Here the CDR3 DNA reads TGTGCCAGCAGCGTAGGAGCGGGCCGCCACAATGAGCAGTTCTTC. The gene calls are TRBV9 and TRBJ2-1, with D possibly being TRBD2 (6 bases). This CDR3 comprises 15 residues. Trimming shortened V by 0 bases and J by 5 bases, and 12 bases separated the two germline ends. Germline V gene sequence: CDR1 SGDLS, CDR2 YYNGEE.